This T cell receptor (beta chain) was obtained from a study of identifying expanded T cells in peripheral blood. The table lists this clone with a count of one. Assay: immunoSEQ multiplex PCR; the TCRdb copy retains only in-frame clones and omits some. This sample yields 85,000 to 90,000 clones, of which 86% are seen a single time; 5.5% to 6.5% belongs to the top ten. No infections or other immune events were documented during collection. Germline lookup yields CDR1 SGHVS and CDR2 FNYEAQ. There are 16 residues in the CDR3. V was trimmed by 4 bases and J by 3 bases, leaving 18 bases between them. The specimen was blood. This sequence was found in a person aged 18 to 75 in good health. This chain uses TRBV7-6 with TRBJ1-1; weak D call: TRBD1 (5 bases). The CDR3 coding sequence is TGTGCCAGCAGCTCCCTGGGGACGATTGTGGACACTGAAGCTTTCTTT. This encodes CASSSLGTIVDTEAFF.